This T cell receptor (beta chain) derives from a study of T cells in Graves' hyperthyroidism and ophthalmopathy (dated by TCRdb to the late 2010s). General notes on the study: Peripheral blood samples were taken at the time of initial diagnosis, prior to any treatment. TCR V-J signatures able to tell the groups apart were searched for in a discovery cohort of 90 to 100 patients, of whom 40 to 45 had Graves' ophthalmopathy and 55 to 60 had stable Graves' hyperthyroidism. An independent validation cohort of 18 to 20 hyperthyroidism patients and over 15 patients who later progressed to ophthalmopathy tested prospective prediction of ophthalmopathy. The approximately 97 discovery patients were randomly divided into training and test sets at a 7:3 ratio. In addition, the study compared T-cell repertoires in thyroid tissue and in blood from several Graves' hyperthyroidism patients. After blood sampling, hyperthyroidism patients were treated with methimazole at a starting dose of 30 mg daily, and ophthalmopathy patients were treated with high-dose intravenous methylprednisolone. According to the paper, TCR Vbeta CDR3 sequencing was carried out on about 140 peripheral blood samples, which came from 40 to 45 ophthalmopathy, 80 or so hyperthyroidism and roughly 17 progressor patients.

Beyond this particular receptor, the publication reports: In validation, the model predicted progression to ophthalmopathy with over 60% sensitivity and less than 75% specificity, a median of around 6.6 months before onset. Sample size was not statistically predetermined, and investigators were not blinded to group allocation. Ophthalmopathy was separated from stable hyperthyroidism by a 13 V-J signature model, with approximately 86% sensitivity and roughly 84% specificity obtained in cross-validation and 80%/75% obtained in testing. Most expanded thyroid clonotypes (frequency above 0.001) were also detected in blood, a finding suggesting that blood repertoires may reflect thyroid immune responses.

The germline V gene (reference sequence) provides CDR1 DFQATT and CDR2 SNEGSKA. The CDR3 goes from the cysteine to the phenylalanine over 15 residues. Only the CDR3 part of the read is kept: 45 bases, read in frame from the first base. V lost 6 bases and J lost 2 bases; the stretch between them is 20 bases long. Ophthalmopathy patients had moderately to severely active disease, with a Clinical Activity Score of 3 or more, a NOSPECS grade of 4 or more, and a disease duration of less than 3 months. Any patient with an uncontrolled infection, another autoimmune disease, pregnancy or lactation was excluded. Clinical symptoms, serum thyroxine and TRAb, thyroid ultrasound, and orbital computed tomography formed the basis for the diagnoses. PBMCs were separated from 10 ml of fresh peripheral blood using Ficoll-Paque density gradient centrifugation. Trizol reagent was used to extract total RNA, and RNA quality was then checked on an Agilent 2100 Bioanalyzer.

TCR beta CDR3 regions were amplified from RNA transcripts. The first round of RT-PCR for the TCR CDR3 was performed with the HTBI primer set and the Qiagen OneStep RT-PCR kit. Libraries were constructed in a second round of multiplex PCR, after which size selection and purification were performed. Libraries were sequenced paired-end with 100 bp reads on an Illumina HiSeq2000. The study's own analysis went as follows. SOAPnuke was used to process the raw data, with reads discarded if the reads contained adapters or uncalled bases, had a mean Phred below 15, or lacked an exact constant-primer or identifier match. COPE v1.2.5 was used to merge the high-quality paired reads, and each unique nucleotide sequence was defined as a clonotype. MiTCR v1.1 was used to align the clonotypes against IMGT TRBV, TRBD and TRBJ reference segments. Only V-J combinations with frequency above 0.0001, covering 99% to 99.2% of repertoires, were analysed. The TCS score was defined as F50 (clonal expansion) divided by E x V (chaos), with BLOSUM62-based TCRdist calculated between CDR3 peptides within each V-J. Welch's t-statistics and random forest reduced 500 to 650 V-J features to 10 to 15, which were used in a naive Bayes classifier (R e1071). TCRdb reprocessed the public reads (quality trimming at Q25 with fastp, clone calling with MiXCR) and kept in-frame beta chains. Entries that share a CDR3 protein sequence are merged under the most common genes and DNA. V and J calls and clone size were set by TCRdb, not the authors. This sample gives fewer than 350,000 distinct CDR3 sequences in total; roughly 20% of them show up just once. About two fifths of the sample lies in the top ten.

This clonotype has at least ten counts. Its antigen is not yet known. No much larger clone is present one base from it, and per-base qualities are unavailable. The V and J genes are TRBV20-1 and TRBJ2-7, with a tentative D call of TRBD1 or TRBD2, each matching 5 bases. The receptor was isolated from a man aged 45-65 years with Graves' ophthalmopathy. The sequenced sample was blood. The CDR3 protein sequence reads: CSAHRRPGKPYEQYF. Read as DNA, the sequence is TGCAGTGCCCACAGGAGGCCCGGGAAACCCTACGAGCAGTACTTC.